This entry lists 6 T cell receptor beta chains sequenced from one sample in a study of cytomegalovirus exposure and HLA in healthy donors. PCR amplification relied on 60 Vbeta primers (plus 13 Jbeta primers). This table comes from immunoSEQ multiplex PCR, and its TCRdb copy is limited to in-frame clones, with some not included. Among about 120,000 clones listed, 7% to 9.5% were seen once. The specimen sequenced was PBMCs. These receptors all stem from a woman between 40 and 50 years old in good health and CMV-seropositive.

This clone was detected only a few times. This chain connects TRBV28 to TRBJ2-3; a possible D gene is TRBD2 (7 bases). This CDR3 contains 15 residues. Trimming took off 2 bases at V and 2 bases at J, with 11 bases between the two ends. CDR1 and CDR2 (germline): MDHEN, SYDVKM. The CDR3 DNA reads as TGTGCCAGCAGTTTAACGGGGGGCGACACAGATACGCAGTATTTT. Amino acid sequence: CASSLTGGDTDTQYF.

Comment on this clone: The sample contains more than one DNA sequence encoding this CDR3. J is TRBJ2-2 and V is TRBV6-5, with TRBD2 matching 10 bases. Looked up from germline, CDR1 is MNHEY and CDR2 is SVGAGI. The CDR3 contains 16 residues. V lost 2 bases, J lost 4 bases, and 4 bases stayed unmatched. CDR3 DNA: TGTGCCAGCAGTTACGTAGCGGGGGGCGGCACCGGGGAGCTGTTTTTT. It is translated as CASSYVAGGGTGELFF.

The gene calls are TRBV28 and TRBJ1-2, with TRBD1 matching 11 bases. V lost 5 bases and J lost 0; bases outside the gene matches: 11. In germline, CDR1 is MDHEN, CDR2 SYDVKM. The CDR3 is made up of 18 amino acids. The CDR3 DNA is TGTGCCAGCAGTGTACCGGGACAGGGGGTGTGGGCTAACTATGGCTACACCTTC. Amino acid sequence: CASSVPGQGVWANYGYTF.

This chain uses TRBV4-1 with TRBJ2-3, with 8 nucleotides matching TRBD1. This CDR3 is built from 15 residues. Germline V gene data show CDR1 as MGHRA and CDR2 as YSYEKL. V was clipped by 2 bases and J by 0 bases; unmatched bases: 1. In DNA form, the CDR3 reads TGCGCCAGCAGCCAATGGACAGGGAGCACAGATACGCAGTATTTT. Translating it yields CASSQWTGSTDTQYF.

The chain uses TRBV19 and TRBJ1-2; 10 nucleotides match TRBD1. J was trimmed by 6 bases and V by 3 bases; bases with no gene match: 4. The V gene's germline CDR1 is LNHDA and CDR2 SQIVND (reference sequence). The CDR3 is made up of 14 amino acids. The CDR3 bases are TGTGCCAGTAGTATCTTCGGGACAGGGGATGGCTACACCTTC. Its translation: CASSIFGTGDGYTF.

The genes are TRBV6-5 and TRBJ1-1; D is uncertain. The CDR3 runs 13 residues. The germline gives CDR1 MNHEY, CDR2 SVGAGI. Trimming stripped 7 bases from V and 5 bases from J, with 14 bases between. The CDR3 here is CASNPGGRTEAFF. The CDR3 bases are TGTGCCAGCAACCCGGGAGGGAGGACTGAAGCTTTCTTT.